This T cell receptor (beta chain) comes out of a study of blood T cells in healthy people across ages. Study observations and caveats: Compared with aged donors, long-lived donors showed fewer expanded clones, suggesting selection.

For the second PCR, which ran for 7 to 11 cycles, a sample-barcoded 5' primer and a J-beta primer mix were used. TCRdb passed the 5' RACE reads through MiXCR, listing each CDR3 protein once. The table shows 920,000 or so distinct CDR3 sequences, with under 55% occurring only once. V lost 4 bases, J lost 6 bases, and 11 bases lay in between. CDR3 size: 13 residues. Germline CDR1 and CDR2: MNHEY and SVGAGI. Each individual donor underwent a draw of ten milliliters of peripheral blood. With regard to this clonotype: Antigen: not known.

Sequencing was performed on blood. J is TRBJ2-3 and V is TRBV6-5; D gene ambiguous. The origin of this receptor is a woman aged 60-75 years in good health. CDR3 in amino acids: CASSLASVDTQYF. For the CDR3, the DNA is TGTGCCAGCAGTTTAGCCTCCGTGGATACGCAGTATTTT.